Listed below are T cell receptor beta chains from one sample, sequenced in a study of shared clonotypes between healthy human individuals. Sequenced by immunoSEQ multiplex PCR; TCRdb stores in-frame clones only, minus some. The table has approximately 2.5 million clones, roughly 92% seen once. Sequenced: naive CD4+ T cells sorted from blood. All receptors derive from a young man in good health. Both conserved end residues are part of each CDR3. Each record gives: CDR3 DNA, CDR3 protein, J gene, V gene, clone size, D gene. D genes are given only for firm matches. The listing skips clone size in some rows; elsewhere it reads once, few, many or a size class.

DNA: TGTGCCAGCAGTTATGAAAAACTGTTTTTT; CDR3: CASSYEKLFF; J: TRBJ1-4; V: TRBV6-6; size: NA; D: NA
DNA: TGTGCCAGCAGCTTAGGTGGGACAGGGCACACTATGTCCTCTGAAGCTTTCTTT; CDR3: CASSLGGTGHTMSSEAFF; J: TRBJ1-1; V: TRBV7-8; size: NA; D: TRBD1
DNA: TGTGCCAGCAGCTTATCCCGGACAGGGAGTTTGAACACCTTC; CDR3: CASSLSRTGSLNTF; J: TRBJ1-2; V: TRBV7-2; size: NA; D: TRBD1
DNA: TGTGCCAGCAGTTCGGCTAGCGGGAGCTACGAGCAGTACTTC; CDR3: CASSSASGSYEQYF; J: TRBJ2-7; V: TRBV6-6; size: NA; D: TRBD2
DNA: TGTGCCAGCAGTCCTTTTCAGGAGAACGAGCAGTACTTC; CDR3: CASSPFQENEQYF; J: TRBJ2-7; V: TRBV6-6; size: NA; D: NA
DNA: TGTGCCAGCAAGTATGTGGCGTACTCCTACGAGCAGTACTTC; CDR3: CASKYVAYSYEQYF; J: TRBJ2-7; V: TRBV6-6; size: NA; D: NA
DNA: TGTGCCATCAAACGGGACGGCGGGGGACATGGCTACACCTTC; CDR3: CAIKRDGGGHGYTF; J: TRBJ1-2; V: TRBV10-3; size: once; D: NA
DNA: TGTGCCAGCAGTGACAGGGTTACTGGAAACACCATATATTTT; CDR3: CASSDRVTGNTIYF; J: TRBJ1-3; V: TRBV6-6; size: once; D: TRBD1
DNA: TGTGCCAGCAGTTCTACAGGGTCAAGCACAGATACGCAGTATTTT; CDR3: CASSSTGSSTDTQYF; J: TRBJ2-3; V: TRBV11-2; size: NA; D: NA
DNA: TGTGCCAGCAGCCGACCGGGACAGCCGTCCTACAATGAGCAGTTCTTC; CDR3: CASSRPGQPSYNEQFF; J: TRBJ2-1; V: TRBV14; size: once; D: TRBD1
DNA: TGCGCCAGCAGCTTGGCGAGCGGGGGTGGTGAGACCCAGTACTTC; CDR3: CASSLASGGGETQYF; J: TRBJ2-5; V: TRBV5-1; size: NA; D: TRBD2
DNA: TGCAGCGTGGGGACAGGGGGTAACTATGGCTACACCTTC; CDR3: CSVGTGGNYGYTF; J: TRBJ1-2; V: TRBV29-1; size: NA; D: TRBD1
DNA: TGTGCCAGCAGCGTAGAAGGTAGCGGATTCTACGAGCAGTACTTC; CDR3: CASSVEGSGFYEQYF; J: TRBJ2-7; V: TRBV9; size: NA; D: NA
DNA: TGCAGCGCCGAACTGGCTAACTATGGCTACACCTTC; CDR3: CSAELANYGYTF; J: TRBJ1-2; V: TRBV29-1; size: NA; D: NA
DNA: TGTGCCAGCAGTGGGGGAGCGGGATACAATGAGCAGTTCTTC; CDR3: CASSGGAGYNEQFF; J: TRBJ2-1; V: TRBV6-1; size: once; D: TRBD2
DNA: TGTGCCAGCAGTGAAGTATCCCAGTACTCCTACGAGCAGTACTTC; CDR3: CASSEVSQYSYEQYF; J: TRBJ2-7; V: TRBV6-1; size: NA; D: NA
DNA: TGTGCCAGCAGCCCTTCGACGGTGAACACTGAAGCTTTCTTT; CDR3: CASSPSTVNTEAFF; J: TRBJ1-1; V: TRBV7-6; size: NA; D: NA
DNA: TGTGCCAGCAGCCCTCCCGGCGGTACCCCCCAGCATTTT; CDR3: CASSPPGGTPQHF; J: TRBJ1-5; V: TRBV7-3; size: NA; D: NA
DNA: TGTGCCAGCAGCTTAGGACAGGGGGCGCCGACTGAAGCTTTCTTT; CDR3: CASSLGQGAPTEAFF; J: TRBJ1-1; V: TRBV7-9; size: NA; D: TRBD1
DNA: TGTGCCAGCACTAGAATGATTAGTGGCTACACCTTC; CDR3: CASTRMISGYTF; J: TRBJ1-2; V: TRBV6-1; size: NA; D: NA
DNA: TGTGCCAGCAGTGAACCCCGATGGGGGCCTGTCTCCTATAATTCACCCCTCCACTTT; CDR3: CASSEPRWGPVSYNSPLHF; J: TRBJ1-6; V: TRBV2; size: NA; D: NA
DNA: TGTGCCAGCAGCGTAGAGGGGAGGGCCACCGGGGAGCTGTTTTTT; CDR3: CASSVEGRATGELFF; J: TRBJ2-2; V: TRBV9; size: NA; D: TRBD2
DNA: TGCGCCAGCAGCCAAGACGGGTTCTATGGCTACACCTTC; CDR3: CASSQDGFYGYTF; J: TRBJ1-2; V: TRBV4-1; size: few; D: NA
DNA: TGTGCCAGCACCCCAGGGGGAACCTACGAGCAGTACTTC; CDR3: CASTPGGTYEQYF; J: TRBJ2-7; V: TRBV6-5; size: NA; D: TRBD1
DNA: TGCGCCAGCAGCTTAGTAGCGGGACAGAGCTACTTC; CDR3: CASSLVAGQSYF; J: TRBJ2-7; V: TRBV5-1; size: NA; D: NA
DNA: TGCGCCAGCAGTGGTAGCAGGCCCTACGAGCAGTACTTC; CDR3: CASSGSRPYEQYF; J: TRBJ2-7; V: TRBV10-2; size: NA; D: NA
DNA: TGCGCCAGCAGTTCAACCGGCTACACAGATACGCAGTATTTT; CDR3: CASSSTGYTDTQYF; J: TRBJ2-3; V: TRBV4-1; size: NA; D: NA
DNA: TGCGCCAGCAGCCGAGACAGGCAGAGCTCCTACGAGCAGTACTTC; CDR3: CASSRDRQSSYEQYF; J: TRBJ2-7; V: TRBV4-3; size: NA; D: NA
DNA: TGTGCTAGTGGTTTGGCGAGGCCCTACCAAGAGACCCAGTACTTC; CDR3: CASGLARPYQETQYF; J: TRBJ2-5; V: TRBV12-5; size: NA; D: NA
DNA: TGTGCCAGCAGGCGTGGACAGGGTGTCTACGAGCAGTACTTC; CDR3: CASRRGQGVYEQYF; J: TRBJ2-7; V: TRBV6-5; size: once; D: TRBD1
DNA: TGTGCCAGCTCACCACTATCAAGTGAAAAACTGTTTTTT; CDR3: CASSPLSSEKLFF; J: TRBJ1-4; V: TRBV18; size: NA; D: NA
DNA: TGTGCCAGCAGAGACCCGGGACTGACTAGCGCCAAAAACATTCAGTACTTC; CDR3: CASRDPGLTSAKNIQYF; J: TRBJ2-4; V: TRBV2; size: NA; D: TRBD2
DNA: TGTGCCAGCAGCATTGGGGACAGGAGGGGTACTGAAGCTTTCTTT; CDR3: CASSIGDRRGTEAFF; J: TRBJ1-1; V: TRBV2; size: NA; D: TRBD1
DNA: TGTGCCAGCAGCTTGTTGGGGACAGGGAATCAGCCCCAGCATTTT; CDR3: CASSLLGTGNQPQHF; J: TRBJ1-5; V: TRBV7-2; size: NA; D: TRBD1
DNA: TGTGCCAGCAGCCGCCTTTGGTTAGGAGAGACCCAGTACTTC; CDR3: CASSRLWLGETQYF; J: TRBJ2-5; V: TRBV7-2; size: NA; D: NA
DNA: TGTGCCAGCAGTTACTCCCGGGTTGGGTCTGAGACCCAGTACTTC; CDR3: CASSYSRVGSETQYF; J: TRBJ2-5; V: TRBV6-6; size: NA; D: NA
DNA: TGTGCCAGCAGCTTAGGAGGGGCGGGGACTGAAGCTTTCTTT; CDR3: CASSLGGAGTEAFF; J: TRBJ1-1; V: TRBV7-3; size: NA; D: NA
DNA: TGTGCCAGTAGTCACCGCACAGGGGAATGGGGCTACACCTTC; CDR3: CASSHRTGEWGYTF; J: TRBJ1-2; V: TRBV19; size: NA; D: TRBD1
DNA: TGTGCCAGCTGCCCTAGCGCTAGCGGGGAGCTGTTTTTT; CDR3: CASCPSASGELFF; J: TRBJ2-2; V: TRBV6-1; size: NA; D: NA
DNA: TGTGCCAGCAGTCTAAACTTGGAGACCCAGTACTTC; CDR3: CASSLNLETQYF; J: TRBJ2-5; V: TRBV28; size: NA; D: NA
DNA: TGTGCCAGCAGTACCGACAGGGGAGGGAACTATGGCTACACCTTC; CDR3: CASSTDRGGNYGYTF; J: TRBJ1-2; V: TRBV2; size: once; D: TRBD1
DNA: TGTGCCAGCTCACAGCCGGGACAGGGGATCAACACTGAAGCTTTCTTT; CDR3: CASSQPGQGINTEAFF; J: TRBJ1-1; V: TRBV18; size: NA; D: TRBD1
DNA: TGCGCCAGCAGTGAACCTGCGACCCGTGGGCAGTTCTTC; CDR3: CASSEPATRGQFF; J: TRBJ2-1; V: TRBV10-2; size: NA; D: NA
DNA: TGTGCCAGCAGCCCTGGCCGGGCCTCGGGGGAGCAGTACTTC; CDR3: CASSPGRASGEQYF; J: TRBJ2-7; V: TRBV11-2; size: NA; D: NA
DNA: TGCAGTGCAAGACCGGGACCTGAGCAGTTCTTC; CDR3: CSARPGPEQFF; J: TRBJ2-1; V: TRBV20-1; size: NA; D: NA
DNA: TGTGCCAGCAGCGTAAGGACTAGCGGGGGTGCTGAGCAGTTCTTC; CDR3: CASSVRTSGGAEQFF; J: TRBJ2-1; V: TRBV5-4; size: NA; D: TRBD2
DNA: TGCGCCAGCAGCTTGGACGGGGGCCCTTATGGCGAGCAGTACTTC; CDR3: CASSLDGGPYGEQYF; J: TRBJ2-7; V: TRBV5-1; size: NA; D: NA
DNA: TGTGCCAGCAGCTCCCCGCCGTTGAACTCTGGAAACACCATATATTTT; CDR3: CASSSPPLNSGNTIYF; J: TRBJ1-3; V: TRBV7-2; size: NA; D: NA
DNA: TGTGCCTGGAGCCCTTCGGACACTGAAGCTTTCTTT; CDR3: CAWSPSDTEAFF; J: TRBJ1-1; V: TRBV30; size: NA; D: NA
DNA: TGTGCCAGCAGTTTAGAGGCCAGGGCGCCGAACTATGGCTACACCTTC; CDR3: CASSLEARAPNYGYTF; J: TRBJ1-2; V: TRBV28; size: NA; D: NA
DNA: TGTGCCAGCAGCGCCGCCCCCAGGGAGACCCAGTACTTC; CDR3: CASSAAPRETQYF; J: TRBJ2-5; V: TRBV9; size: NA; D: NA
DNA: TGTGCCACCAGCCACGCTCGGGACAGGGGGCCTCTGGGCAATCAGCCCCAGCATTTT; CDR3: CATSHARDRGPLGNQPQHF; J: TRBJ1-5; V: TRBV15; size: NA; D: TRBD1
DNA: TGCGCCAGCAGCCGAGAAGGGGGGGCTTATGGCTACACCTTC; CDR3: CASSREGGAYGYTF; J: TRBJ1-2; V: TRBV4-1; size: NA; D: NA
DNA: TGTGCCAGCAGCTTGGTCGGGACTAGTATATGGGAGACCCAGTACTTC; CDR3: CASSLVGTSIWETQYF; J: TRBJ2-5; V: TRBV5-6; size: NA; D: TRBD2